The T cell receptor beta chain under discussion was sequenced for a study of blood T cell repertoires in COVID-19. About the study: T cells, B-cell-depleted T cells, or PBMCs supplied cDNA or gDNA.

This clone was picked up a small number of times. Trimming removed 8 bases from V and 6 bases from J, with 17 bases in between. This CDR3 has 14 amino acids. CDR1 is LGHDT, CDR2 YNNKEL, per germline (reference sequence). Assay: immunoSEQ multiplex PCR; the TCRdb copy retains only in-frame clones and omits some. In the table there are a few hundred thousand clones, roughly 90% of which are singletons. The sequence came from a woman aged 40 to 49 who had recovered from COVID-19. This chain joins TRBV3-1 (or the pseudogene TRBV3-2) and TRBJ2-1; maybe TRBD2 (6 bases). The sequenced sample was peripheral blood. Here the CDR3 reads CASAPGLRPNEQFF. CDR3 DNA: TGTGCCAGCGCGCCGGGACTCAGGCCCAATGAGCAGTTCTTC.